The clone carrying this TCR beta chain was detected only a few times. As yet, its antigen is unknown. One entry per CDR3 protein, called by TCRdb with MiXCR from the reads. The table includes some 560,000 distinct CDR3 sequences, 40% detected once. This CDR3 has 13 residues. The V gene lost 2 bases and the J gene lost 4 bases, with 7 bases spanning the gap. The germline V gene has CDR1 SGHTA and CDR2 FQGNSA. This entry belongs to a study of T cell repertoires in cytomegalovirus infection. This rearrangement joins TRBV7-2 to TRBJ2-3; D gene unclear. The source material was cultured PBMCs, sampled from culture after CMV antigen stimulation. The sequence derives from a human donor in good health (CMV status not recorded). Some clones in this sample may be carry-over from other donors' samples. The CDR3: CASSLFQADTQYF. Written as DNA, the CDR3 is TGTGCCAGCAGCTTATTCCAGGCAGATACGCAGTATTTT. Full variable domain (missing parts from reference TRBV7-2 and TRBJ2-3): GAGVSQSPSNKVTEKGKDVELRCDPISGHTALYWYRQSLGQGLEFLIYFQGNSAPDKSGLPSDRFSAERTGGSVSTLTIQRTQQEDSAVYLCASSLFQADTQYFGPGTRLTVL.